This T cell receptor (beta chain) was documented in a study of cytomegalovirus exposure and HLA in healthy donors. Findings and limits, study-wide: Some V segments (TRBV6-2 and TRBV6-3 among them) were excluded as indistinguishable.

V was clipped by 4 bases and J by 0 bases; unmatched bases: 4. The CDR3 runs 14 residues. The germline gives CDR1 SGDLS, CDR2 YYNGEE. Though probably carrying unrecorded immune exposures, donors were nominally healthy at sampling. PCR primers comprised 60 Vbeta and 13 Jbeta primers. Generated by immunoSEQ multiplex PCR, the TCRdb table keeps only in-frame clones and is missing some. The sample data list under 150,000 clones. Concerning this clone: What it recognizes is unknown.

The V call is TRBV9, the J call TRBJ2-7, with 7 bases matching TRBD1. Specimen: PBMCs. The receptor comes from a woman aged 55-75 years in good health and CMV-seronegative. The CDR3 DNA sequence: TGTGCCAGCAGCTCGGGACAGACCTCCTACGAGCAGTACTTC. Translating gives CASSSGQTSYEQYF. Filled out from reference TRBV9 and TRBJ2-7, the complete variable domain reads DSGVTQTPKHLITATGQRVTLRCSPRSGDLSVYWYQQSLDQGLQFLIQYYNGEERAKGNILERFSAQQFPDLHSELNLSSLELGDSALYFCASSSGQTSYEQYFGPGTRLTVT.